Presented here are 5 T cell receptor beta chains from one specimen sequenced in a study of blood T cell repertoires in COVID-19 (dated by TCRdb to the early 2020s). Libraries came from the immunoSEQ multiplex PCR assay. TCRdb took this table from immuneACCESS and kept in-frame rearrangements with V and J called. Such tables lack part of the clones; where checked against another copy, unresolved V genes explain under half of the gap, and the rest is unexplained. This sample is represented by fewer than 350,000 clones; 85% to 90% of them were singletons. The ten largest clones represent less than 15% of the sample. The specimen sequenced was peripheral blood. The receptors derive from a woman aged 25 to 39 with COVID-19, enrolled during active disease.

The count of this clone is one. DNA of the CDR3: TGTGCCAGCAGCTTAACAGAATACAATGAGCAGTTCTTC. Its translation: CASSLTEYNEQFF. The chain joins TRBV7-9 to TRBJ2-1; D unresolved. The V end lost 2 bases, the J end lost 4 bases, and 6 bases lay between the germline ends. The germline V gene encodes CDR1 SEHNR and CDR2 FQNEAQ (reference sequence). The CDR3 is 13 residues long.

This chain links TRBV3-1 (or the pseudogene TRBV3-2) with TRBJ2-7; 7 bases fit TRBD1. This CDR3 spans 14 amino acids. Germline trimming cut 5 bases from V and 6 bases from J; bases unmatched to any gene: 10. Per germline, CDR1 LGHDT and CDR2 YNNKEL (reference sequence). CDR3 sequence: CASSANPQGVEQYF. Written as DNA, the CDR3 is TGTGCCAGCAGCGCGAATCCCCAGGGGGTCGAGCAGTACTTC.

This CDR3 reads CASSYLKSGGSYEQYF. The CDR3, as DNA: TGTGCCAGCAGCTACCTTAAAAGCGGGGGGTCCTACGAGCAGTACTTC. The chain has TRBV27 and TRBJ2-7, with TRBD2 matching 9 bases. This CDR3 has 16 amino acids. V lost 6 bases and J lost 1; bases outside the gene matches: 10. The germline gives CDR1 MNHEY, CDR2 SMNVEV (reference sequence).

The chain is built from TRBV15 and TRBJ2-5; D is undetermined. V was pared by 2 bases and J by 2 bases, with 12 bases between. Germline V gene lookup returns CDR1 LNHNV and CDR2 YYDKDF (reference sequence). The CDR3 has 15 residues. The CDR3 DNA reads TGTGCCACCAGCAGATCTTCGACAACTCAAGAGACCCAGTACTTC. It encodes CATSRSSTTQETQYF. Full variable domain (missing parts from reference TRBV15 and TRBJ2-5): DAMVIQNPRYQVTQFGKPVTLSCSQTLNHNVMYWYQQKSSQAPKLLFHYYDKDFNNEADTPDNFQSRRPNTSFCFLDIRSPGLGDTAMYLCATSRSSTTQETQYFGPGTRLLVL.

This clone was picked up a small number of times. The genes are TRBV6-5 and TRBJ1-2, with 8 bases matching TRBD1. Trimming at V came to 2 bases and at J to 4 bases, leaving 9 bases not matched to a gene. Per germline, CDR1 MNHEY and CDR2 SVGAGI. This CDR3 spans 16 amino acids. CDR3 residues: CASSYSWTGRPYGYTF. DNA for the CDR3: TGTGCCAGCAGTTACAGTTGGACAGGGCGACCCTATGGCTACACCTTC.